Following are 15 T cell receptor beta chains from one sample sequenced in a study of T cells in localized non-small cell lung cancer. The data were produced by immunoSEQ multiplex PCR, yet TCRdb's version contains in-frame clones alone and is incomplete. This table holds 50,000 to 60,000 clones, around nine tenths found once. Source: PBMCs, taken before any cancer treatment. The receptors come from a female donor with stage II lung adenocarcinoma.

The gene calls are TRBV7-9 and TRBJ1-1; the match to TRBD1 covers 9 bases. The J segment lost 4 bases and the V segment lost 5 bases, leaving 5 bases of the junction unmatched. The CDR3 is 14 amino acids. Germline CDR1 SEHNR, CDR2 FQNEAQ (reference sequence). The CDR3 protein is CASSAATGGTEAFF. DNA of the CDR3: TGTGCCAGCAGCGCAGCGACAGGGGGCACTGAAGCTTTCTTT.

The CDR3 protein is CAWSVQKGPNEKLFF. CDR3 DNA sequence: TGTGCCTGGAGTGTACAAAAAGGGCCGAATGAAAAACTGTTTTTT. The genes are TRBV30 and TRBJ1-4; D gene unclear. Trimming took 0 bases from V and 5 from J, leaving 13 bases between them. Germline values: CDR1 GTSNPN, CDR2 SVGIG (reference sequence). The CDR3 consists of 15 residues.

The chain links TRBV5-6 to TRBJ1-1; tentative D call: TRBD1 (6 bases). CDR3 size: 15 residues. Trimming cost V 4 bases and J 5 bases, with 18 bases left between them. Germline V lookup: CDR1 SGHDT, CDR2 YYEEEE. The CDR3 DNA is TGTGCCAGCAGCGTATATTTTACAGGGAGAACTGAAGCTTTCTTT. Translation: CASSVYFTGRTEAFF.

V and J are TRBV2 and TRBJ1-5; the D gene is possibly TRBD1 (5 bases). The V end was cut by 8 bases, the J end by 4 bases, with 12 bases between. Germline-derived CDR1 and CDR2 are SNHLY and FYNNEI. The CDR3 loop spans 13 amino acids. The CDR3 DNA reads as TGTGCCAGCCGGGACCCCACTAATCAGCCCCAGCATTTT. Residues: CASRDPTNQPQHF.

This chain links TRBV2 with TRBJ1-5; D is undetermined. V lost 4 bases and J lost 2, with 9 bases in between. The CDR3 is made up of 14 amino acids. Germline V lookup: CDR1 SNHLY, CDR2 FYNNEI. CDR3 DNA sequence: TGTGCCAGCAGTGTTGGGAGGGGCAATCAGCCCCAGCATTTT. Protein sequence: CASSVGRGNQPQHF.

This chain links TRBV2 with TRBJ2-5, with a tentative D call TRBD2 (6 bases). V was trimmed by 6 bases and J by 4 bases, leaving 18 bases between them. Germline values: CDR1 SNHLY, CDR2 FYNNEI. This CDR3 has 15 residues. The CDR3 here is CASSVSLGGAETQYF. Here the CDR3 DNA reads TGTGCCAGCAGCGTCTCTCTAGGAGGGGCAGAGACCCAGTACTTC.

This clone occurred once. The rearrangement uses TRBV19 and TRBJ1-5; a possible D gene is TRBD1 (5 bases). This CDR3 has 14 residues. CDR1 and CDR2 from the germline V gene are LNHDA and SQIVND (reference sequence). V lost 6 bases, J lost 4 bases, and 13 bases lay in between. This CDR3 reads CASSQGTANQPQHF. The CDR3 DNA is TGTGCCAGTAGCCAAGGGACGGCTAATCAGCCCCAGCATTTT.

The chain recombines TRBV7-8 with TRBJ1-4; perhaps TRBD1 as D (6 bases). The length of the CDR3 is 17 residues. CDR1 is SGHVS, CDR2 FQNEAQ, per germline. The germline V and J ends were trimmed by 2 bases and 3 bases, with 16 bases remaining between them. The CDR3 region is CASSLWGGRGSNEKLFF. The CDR3 DNA reads as TGTGCCAGCAGCTTATGGGGGGGGCGCGGGTCTAATGAAAAACTGTTTTTT.

Only one count was recorded for this clone. V and J are TRBV7-9 and TRBJ2-1; possibly TRBD2 for D (5 bases). V was pared by 5 bases and J by 10 bases, with 24 bases between. Germline lookup yields CDR1 SEHNR and CDR2 FQNEAQ (reference sequence). This CDR3 is 16 amino acids long. CDR3 region: CASSRKGAPPGWEQFF. The CDR3 bases are TGTGCCAGCAGCCGGAAGGGAGCGCCTCCTGGATGGGAGCAGTTCTTC.

This clone was picked up one time. The chain uses TRBV19 and TRBJ2-1; D not resolved. Germline V gives CDR1 LNHDA, CDR2 SQIVND (reference sequence). Deletions cut 6 bases from V and 10 bases from J, with 13 bases between. The CDR3 loop spans 12 amino acids. The CDR3 bases are TGTGCCAGTAGCCGCCGAACGGAAGAGCAGTTCTTC. This gives the protein CASSRRTEEQFF.

The rearrangement links TRBV6-5 to TRBJ1-6, with unresolved D. The germline gives CDR1 MNHEY, CDR2 SVGAGI. This CDR3 spans 13 amino acids. The germline V and J ends were trimmed by 2 bases and 10 bases, with 9 bases remaining between them. The CDR3: CASSYGFESPLHF. The CDR3 DNA follows: TGTGCCAGCAGTTACGGATTCGAGTCACCCCTCCACTTT.

The V gene is TRBV14, the J gene TRBJ1-1, with 7 bases aligning to TRBD1. The germline CDR1 and CDR2 sequences are SGHDN and FVKESK. J lost 3 bases, V lost 2 bases, and 9 bases had no gene match. This CDR3 comprises 16 residues. DNA of the CDR3: TGTGCCAGCAGCCAACCCCAAACAGGGGACTACACTGAAGCTTTCTTT. This translates into CASSQPQTGDYTEAFF.

The chain joins TRBV10-3 to TRBJ2-1, with TRBD1 matching over 8 bases. This CDR3 comprises 14 residues. CDR1 is ENHRY and CDR2 is SYGVKD in the germline V gene. The V and J ends lost 0 bases and 14 bases, in that order; junction bases with no gene match: 9. CDR3 amino acids: CAISESEGRQGKFF. CDR3 nucleotide sequence: TGTGCCATCAGTGAGTCTGAGGGGCGACAGGGGAAGTTCTTC.

The gene calls are TRBV14 and TRBJ2-1; 9 nucleotides match TRBD2. Per germline, CDR1 SGHDN and CDR2 FVKESK. The CDR3 totals 15 residues. With 3 bases clipped from V and 2 bases from J, the junction kept 2 bases outside the gene matches. The CDR3 bases are TGTGCCAGCAGCCAGGTAGCGGGGGCCTACAATGAGCAGTTCTTC. This translates into CASSQVAGAYNEQFF.

The rearrangement uses TRBV6-5 and TRBJ1-1; no clear D gene. Germline lookup yields CDR1 MNHEY and CDR2 SVGAGI. Trimming took off 1 base at V and 4 bases at J, with 10 bases between the two ends. This CDR3 has 14 amino acids. CDR3 DNA: TGTGCCAGCAGTTACTTGCCCGGGAGCACTGAAGCTTTCTTT. Its protein product is CASSYLPGSTEAFF.